This TCR beta chain was captured by sequencing in a study of cytomegalovirus exposure and HLA in healthy donors. The study's findings and limits: Listed as cytomegalovirus-associated were 164 TCR beta chains. Rarity held for most TCR sequences, but there were some public TCRs that occurred in many donors. High sensitivity and specificity were reportedly achieved when the classifier diagnosed cytomegalovirus status.

Points on this clone: The antigen is undetermined.

Trimming took 4 bases from V and 3 from J; bases not matched to a gene: 6. Germline CDR1 and CDR2: SGHNT and YENEEA. The CDR3 spans 14 residues. The repertoire was sequenced with immunoSEQ multiplex PCR; TCRdb's copy has only in-frame clones and lacks some. The table lists approximately 170,000 clones, approximately 81% of them singletons. The donors were members of the validation cohort, which comprised 90 to 150 subjects and was separate from the first cohort of roughly 700 subjects. The sequencing sample was made of PBMCs. The genes are TRBV11-3 and TRBJ2-7; 7 nucleotides match TRBD1. The receptor's source is a man between 18 and 35 years old in good health and CMV-seropositive. CDR3 bases: TGTGCCAGCAGCTCCTACCGGGACAGCTACGAGCAGTACTTC. Its translation is CASSSYRDSYEQYF.